This T cell receptor beta chain was sequenced for a study of human T cells and chemical hapten exposure. Unseparated into fractions, whole blood served as the source from which total RNA was extracted. Only a few counts were recorded for this clonotype. The ends were cut back, 0 bases at V and 0 bases at J, with 8 bases in the middle. Germline-derived CDR1 and CDR2 are LGHNA and YSLEER. The length of the CDR3 is 15 residues. MiXCR, run by TCRdb on the 5' RACE reads, gives a single entry per CDR3 protein. The sample yields 81,000 or so distinct CDR3 sequences, 7% to 8% seen once. The chain is built from TRBV4-3 and TRBJ1-1; D is undetermined. The origin of this receptor is a male donor in good health. The CDR3 DNA follows: TGCGCCAGCAGCCAAGAGAGGACGGTGAACACTGAAGCTTTCTTT. Translation gives CASSQERTVNTEAFF.